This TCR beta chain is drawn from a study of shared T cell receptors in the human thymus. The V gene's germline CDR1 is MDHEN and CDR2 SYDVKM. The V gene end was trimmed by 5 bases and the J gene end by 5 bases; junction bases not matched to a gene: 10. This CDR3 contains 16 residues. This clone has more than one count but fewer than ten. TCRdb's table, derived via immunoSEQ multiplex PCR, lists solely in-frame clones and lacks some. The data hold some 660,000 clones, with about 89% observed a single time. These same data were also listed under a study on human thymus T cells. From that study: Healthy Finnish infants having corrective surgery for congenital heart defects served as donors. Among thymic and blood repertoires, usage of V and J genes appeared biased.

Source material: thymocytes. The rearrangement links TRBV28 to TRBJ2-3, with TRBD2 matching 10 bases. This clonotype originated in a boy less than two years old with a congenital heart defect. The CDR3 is CASSPKREGRVDTQYF. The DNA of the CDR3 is TGTGCCAGCAGTCCAAAGCGGGAGGGCCGGGTAGATACGCAGTATTTT.